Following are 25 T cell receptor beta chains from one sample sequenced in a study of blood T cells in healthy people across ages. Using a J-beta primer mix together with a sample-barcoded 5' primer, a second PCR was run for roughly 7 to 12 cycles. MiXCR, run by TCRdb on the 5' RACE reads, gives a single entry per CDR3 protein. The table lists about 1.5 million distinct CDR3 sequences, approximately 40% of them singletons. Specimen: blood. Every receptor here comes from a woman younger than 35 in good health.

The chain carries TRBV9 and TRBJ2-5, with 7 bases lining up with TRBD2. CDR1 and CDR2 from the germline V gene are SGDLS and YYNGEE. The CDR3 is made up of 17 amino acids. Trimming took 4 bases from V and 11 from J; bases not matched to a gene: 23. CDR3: CASSPPFGGGGRGEQYF. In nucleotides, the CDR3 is TGTGCCAGCAGCCCCCCTTTTGGGGGGGGAGGTCGGGGTGAGCAGTACTTC.

CDR3 residues: CASSPEWRANVLTF. DNA for the CDR3: TGTGCCAGCTCACCAGAGTGGAGGGCCAACGTCCTGACTTTC. The V gene is TRBV18, the J gene TRBJ2-6, with unresolved D. V was pared by 2 bases and J by 5 bases, with 7 bases between. The CDR3 length is 14 residues. Germline CDR1 reads KGHSH; CDR2 reads LQKENI.

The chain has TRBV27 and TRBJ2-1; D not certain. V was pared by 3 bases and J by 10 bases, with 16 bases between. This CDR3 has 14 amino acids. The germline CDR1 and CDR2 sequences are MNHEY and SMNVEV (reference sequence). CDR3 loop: CASSLTSPPTEQFF. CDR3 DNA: TGTGCCAGCAGTTTGACATCCCCTCCCACGGAGCAGTTCTTC.

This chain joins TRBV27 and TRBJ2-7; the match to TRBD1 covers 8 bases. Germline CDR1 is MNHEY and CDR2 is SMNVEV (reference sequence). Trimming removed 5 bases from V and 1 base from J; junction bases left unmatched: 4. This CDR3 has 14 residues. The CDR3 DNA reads TGTGCCAGCAGTGGGACAGGATTTTCCTACGAGCAGTACGTC. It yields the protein CASSGTGFSYEQYV.

DNA for the CDR3: TGTGCCAGCAGCCCGCACCGGGACTACTTAGGGGGAGATACGCAGTATTTT. Amino acid sequence: CASSPHRDYLGGDTQYF. V usage is TRBV7-9 and J usage is TRBJ2-3; maybe TRBD2 (7 bases). The CDR3 length is 17 residues. CDR1 is SEHNR, CDR2 FQNEAQ, per germline (reference sequence). V was pared by 5 bases and J by 5 bases, with 23 bases between.

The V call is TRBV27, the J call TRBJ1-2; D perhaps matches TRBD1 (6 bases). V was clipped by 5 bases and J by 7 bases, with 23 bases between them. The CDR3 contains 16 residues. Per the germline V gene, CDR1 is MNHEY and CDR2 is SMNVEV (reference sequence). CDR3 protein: CASSPIGDNVWGGYTF. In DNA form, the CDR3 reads TGTGCCAGCAGTCCCATTGGGGACAATGTTTGGGGTGGCTACACCTTC.

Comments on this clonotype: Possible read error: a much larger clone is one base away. The CDR3 protein is CASSQTRDGENIRYF. The CDR3 DNA follows: TGCGCCAGCAGCCAAACCCGGGACGGAGAAAACATTCGGTACTTC. This chain joins TRBV4-1 and TRBJ2-5; D could derive from TRBD1 or TRBD2 (5 bases each). Deletions cut 2 bases from V and 13 bases from J, with 23 bases between. This CDR3 has 15 amino acids. The germline V gene has CDR1 MGHRA and CDR2 YSYEKL.

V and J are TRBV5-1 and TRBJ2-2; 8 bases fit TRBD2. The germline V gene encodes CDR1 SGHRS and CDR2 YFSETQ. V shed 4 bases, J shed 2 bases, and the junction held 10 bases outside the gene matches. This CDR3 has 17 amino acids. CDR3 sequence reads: CASSPSAGATNTGELFF. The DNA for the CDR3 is TGCGCCAGCAGCCCCTCAGCGGGGGCCACTAACACCGGGGAGCTGTTTTTT.

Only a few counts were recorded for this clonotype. The CDR3 DNA sequence: TGCGCCAGCAGCTTGGGCCTTGTTAACACAGATACGCAGTATTTT. Translating it yields CASSLGLVNTDTQYF. The chain employs TRBV5-1 and TRBJ2-3; D ambiguous. Germline V gene lookup returns CDR1 SGHRS and CDR2 YFSETQ. The CDR3 runs to 15 residues. With 0 bases removed from V and 2 bases from J, the gap between germline ends came to 10 bases.

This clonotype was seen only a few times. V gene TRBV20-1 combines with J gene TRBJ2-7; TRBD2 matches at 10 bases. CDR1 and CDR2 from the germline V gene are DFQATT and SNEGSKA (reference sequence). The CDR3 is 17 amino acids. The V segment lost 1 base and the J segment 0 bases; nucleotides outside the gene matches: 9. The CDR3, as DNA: TGCAGTGCTAGAGGCGCTGGAGGACTAGCGGACTCCTACGAGCAGTACTTC. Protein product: CSARGAGGLADSYEQYF.

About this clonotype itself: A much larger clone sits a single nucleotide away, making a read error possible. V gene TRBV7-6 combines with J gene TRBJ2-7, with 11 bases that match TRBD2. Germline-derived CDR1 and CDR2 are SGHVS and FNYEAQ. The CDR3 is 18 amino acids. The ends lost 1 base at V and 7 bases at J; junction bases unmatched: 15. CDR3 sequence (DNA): TGTGCCAGCAGCTTAGTGGGGCTAGCGGGGGGAACTAACAATGAGCAGTACTTC. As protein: CASSLVGLAGGTNNEQYF.

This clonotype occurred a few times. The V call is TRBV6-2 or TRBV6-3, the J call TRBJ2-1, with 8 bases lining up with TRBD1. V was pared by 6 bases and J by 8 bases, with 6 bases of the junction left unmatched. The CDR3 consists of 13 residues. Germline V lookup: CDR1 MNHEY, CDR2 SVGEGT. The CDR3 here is CASSSTGVDEQFF. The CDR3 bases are TGTGCCAGCAGCTCGACAGGGGTGGATGAGCAGTTCTTC.

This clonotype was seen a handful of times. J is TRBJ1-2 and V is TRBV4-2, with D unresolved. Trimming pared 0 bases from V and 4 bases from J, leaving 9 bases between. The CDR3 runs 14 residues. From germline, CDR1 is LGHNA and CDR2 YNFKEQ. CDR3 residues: CASSQDLGPYGYTF. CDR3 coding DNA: TGTGCCAGCAGCCAAGATTTGGGTCCCTATGGCTACACCTTC.

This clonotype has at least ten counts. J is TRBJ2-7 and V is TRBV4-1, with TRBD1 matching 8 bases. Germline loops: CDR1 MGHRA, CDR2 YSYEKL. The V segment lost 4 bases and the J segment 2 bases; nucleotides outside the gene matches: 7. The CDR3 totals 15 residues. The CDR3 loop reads CASSPRQGTTYEQYF. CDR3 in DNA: TGCGCCAGCAGCCCACGACAGGGGACAACCTACGAGCAGTACTTC.

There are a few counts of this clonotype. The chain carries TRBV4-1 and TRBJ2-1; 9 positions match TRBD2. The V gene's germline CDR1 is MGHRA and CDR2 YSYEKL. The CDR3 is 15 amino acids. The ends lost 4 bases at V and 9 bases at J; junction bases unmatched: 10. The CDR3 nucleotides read TGCGCCAGCAGCCCCTGGACTAGCGACGTTAGTGAGCAGTTCTTC. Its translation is CASSPWTSDVSEQFF.

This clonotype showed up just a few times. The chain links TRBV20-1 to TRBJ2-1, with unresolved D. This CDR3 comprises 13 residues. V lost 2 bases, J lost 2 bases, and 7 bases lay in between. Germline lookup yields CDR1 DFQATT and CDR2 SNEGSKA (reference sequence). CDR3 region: CSARNLAYNEQFF. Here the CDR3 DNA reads TGCAGTGCTAGAAACCTAGCCTACAATGAGCAGTTCTTC.

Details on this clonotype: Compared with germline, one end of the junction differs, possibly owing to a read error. DNA for the CDR3: TGTGTCAGCAGCGCGCTAGGGGGACAAGAAAACTCCTACGAGCAGTACTTC. The encoded protein is CVSSALGGQENSYEQYF. This rearrangement joins TRBV7-9 to TRBJ2-7; D is possibly TRBD1 (6 bases). Looked up from germline, CDR1 is SEHNR and CDR2 is FQNEAQ (reference sequence). The CDR3 contains 17 residues.

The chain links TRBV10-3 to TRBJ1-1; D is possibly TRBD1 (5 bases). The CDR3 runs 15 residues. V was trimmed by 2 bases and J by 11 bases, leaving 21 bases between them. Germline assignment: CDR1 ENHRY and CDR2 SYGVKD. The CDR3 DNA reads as TGTGCCATCAGTGAGGCATCCAACCAGGGTTCCGCGGCTTTCTTT. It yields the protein CAISEASNQGSAAFF.

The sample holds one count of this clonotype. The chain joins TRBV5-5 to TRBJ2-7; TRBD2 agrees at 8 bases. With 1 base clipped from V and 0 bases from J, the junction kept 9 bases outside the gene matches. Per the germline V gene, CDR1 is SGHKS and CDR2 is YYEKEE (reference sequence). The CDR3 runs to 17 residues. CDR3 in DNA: TGTGCCAGCAGCTTGCATAGCGGGGCTGGAAGCTCCTACGAGCAGTACTTC. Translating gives CASSLHSGAGSSYEQYF.

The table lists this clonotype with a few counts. This CDR3 reads CASTSGQGAYEQYF. The CDR3 DNA sequence: TGCGCCAGCACCTCGGGACAGGGAGCCTACGAGCAGTACTTC. The chain is built from TRBV5-1 and TRBJ2-7; 9 bases are shared with TRBD1. Trimming at V came to 6 bases and at J to 2 bases, leaving 6 bases not matched to a gene. Per the germline V gene, CDR1 is SGHRS and CDR2 is YFSETQ. The CDR3 sequence is 14 residues long.

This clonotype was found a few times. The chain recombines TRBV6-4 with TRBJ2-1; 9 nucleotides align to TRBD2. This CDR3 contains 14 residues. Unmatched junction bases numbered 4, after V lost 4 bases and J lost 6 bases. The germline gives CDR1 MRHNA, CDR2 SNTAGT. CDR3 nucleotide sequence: TGTGCCAGCAGTGCGACTAGCGGCCCCAATGAGCAGTTCTTC. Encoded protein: CASSATSGPNEQFF.

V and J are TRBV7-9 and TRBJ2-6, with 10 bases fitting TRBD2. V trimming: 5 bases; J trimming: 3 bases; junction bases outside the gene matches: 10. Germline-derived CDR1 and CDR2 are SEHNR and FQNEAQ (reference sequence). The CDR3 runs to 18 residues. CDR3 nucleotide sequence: TGTGCCAGCAGCGAAGATAGCGGGAGGTCGGGTGGGGCCAACGTCCTGACTTTC. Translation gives CASSEDSGRSGGANVLTF. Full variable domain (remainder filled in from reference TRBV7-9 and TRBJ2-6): DTGVSQNPRHKITKRGQNVTFRCDPISEHNRLYWYRQTLGQGPEFLTYFQNEAQLEKSRLLSDRFSAERPKGSFSTLEIQRTEQGDSAMYLCASSEDSGRSGGANVLTFGAGSRLTVL.

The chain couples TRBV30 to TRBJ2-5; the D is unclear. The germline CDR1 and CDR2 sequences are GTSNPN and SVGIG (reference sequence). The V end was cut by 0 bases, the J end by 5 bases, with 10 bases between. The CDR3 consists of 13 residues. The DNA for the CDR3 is TGTGCCTGGAGTGTACGGATCCGGGAGACCCAGTACTTC. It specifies CAWSVRIRETQYF.

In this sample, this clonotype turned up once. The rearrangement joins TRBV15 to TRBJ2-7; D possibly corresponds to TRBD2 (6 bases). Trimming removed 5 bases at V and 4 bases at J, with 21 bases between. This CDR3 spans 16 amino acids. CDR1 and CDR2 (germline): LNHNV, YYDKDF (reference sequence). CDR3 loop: CATSPRAAGTLYEQYF. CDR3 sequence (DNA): TGTGCCACCAGCCCTCGTGCGGCGGGAACCCTTTACGAGCAGTACTTC.

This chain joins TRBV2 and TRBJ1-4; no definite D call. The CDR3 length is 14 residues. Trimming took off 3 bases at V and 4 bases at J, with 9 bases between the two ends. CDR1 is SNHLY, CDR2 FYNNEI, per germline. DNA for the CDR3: TGTGCCAGCAGTGAGTGGGCAGATAATGAAAAACTGTTTTTT. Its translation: CASSEWADNEKLFF. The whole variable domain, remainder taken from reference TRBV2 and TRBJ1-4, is EPEVTQTPSHQVTQMGQEVILRCVPISNHLYFYWYRQILGQKVEFLVSFYNNEISEKSEIFDDQFSVERPDGSNFTLKIRSTKLEDSAMYFCASSEWADNEKLFFGSGTQLSVL.